A selection of T cell receptor beta chains follows, all from one sample in a study of early T cells in non-severe SARS-CoV-2 infection. MiXCR was run by TCRdb on the 5' RACE reads, yielding one entry per CDR3 protein. The sample yields 80,000 to 95,000 distinct CDR3 sequences, roughly 13% seen once. The sequencing sample was made of whole blood. The receptors originated from an adult who was a healthcare worker with PCR-confirmed SARS-CoV-2 infection or an uninfected control (not recorded which). The CDR3 runs from the conserved cysteine through the conserved F or W. The D gene is left open where the match is weak. The listing skips clone size in some rows; elsewhere it reads once, few, many or a size class.

>TRBV4-3|few|TRBJ2-1|15|TRBD2
TGCGCCAGCAGCCAAGAGCGGGGGGGCTACAATGAGCAGTTCTTC
CASSQERGGYNEQFF
>TRBV18|-|TRBJ2-2|17|-
TGTGCCAGCTCACCCTCCCTTGGGGCACCGAACACCGGGGAGCTGTTTTTT
CASSPSLGAPNTGELFF
>TRBV19|many|TRBJ2-7|12|-
TGTGCCAGCAGGGGACCCGGGGGGGAGCAGTACTTC
CASRGPGGEQYF
>TRBV7-9|-|TRBJ1-1|13|TRBD1
TGTGCCAGCAGCTTAACAGGGGACACTGAAGCTTTCTTT
CASSLTGDTEAFF
>TRBV15|few|TRBJ2-1|15|-
TGTGCCACCAGCAGAGAACATAGCGGAGTGAATGAGCAGTTCTTC
CATSREHSGVNEQFF
>TRBV7-2|few|TRBJ2-2|14|-
TGTGCCAGCAGCTTAGGAATACTCACCGGGGAGCTGTTTTTT
CASSLGILTGELFF
>TRBV18|few|TRBJ2-1|15|-
TGTGCCAGCTCACCAAGCTCCGGCGGAAACAATGAGCAGTTCTTC
CASSPSSGGNNEQFF
>TRBV7-8|-|TRBJ2-3|16|TRBD2
TGTGCCAGCAGCTTAAGGGCTAGCGGGAGCACAGATACGCAGTATTTT
CASSLRASGSTDTQYF
>TRBV6-2/TRBV6-3|many|TRBJ1-5|15|-
TGTGCCAGCAGTTACAGTGGGGTCGACAATCAGCCCCAGCATTTT
CASSYSGVDNQPQHF
>TRBV14|many|TRBJ2-7|13|-
TGTGCCAGCAGCTTAACAGGTACCTACGAGCAGTACTTC
CASSLTGTYEQYF
>TRBV19|-|TRBJ1-4|12|-
TGTGCCAGTAGTATTGGGAGGGCCCACCTGTTTTTT
CASSIGRAHLFF
>TRBV7-8|few|TRBJ2-1|18|TRBD2
TGTGCCAGCAGCAAAAGACTAGCGGGGGATTCGGCACCTTTCGGGCAGTTCTTC
CASSKRLAGDSAPFGQFF
>TRBV6-5|few|TRBJ1-3|14|-
TGTGCCAGCAGTTCCAGAGCCTCTGGAAACACCATATATTTT
CASSSRASGNTIYF
>TRBV11-2|many|TRBJ2-3|14|TRBD1
TGTGCCAGCAGCCACCGGGACAGGGGTGATACGCAGTATTTT
CASSHRDRGDTQYF
>TRBV7-2|many|TRBJ1-3|14|-
TGTGCCAGCAGCTTGGGAGTATCTGGAAACACCATATATTTT
CASSLGVSGNTIYF
>TRBV11-2|many|TRBJ2-1|14|TRBD2
TGTGCCAGCAGCCTAGCGGGGGGTATAGGTGAGCAGTTCTTC
CASSLAGGIGEQFF
>TRBV2|many|TRBJ1-1|15|-
TGTGCCAGCAGCCCAAGGACCCCGATGGGCACTGAAGCTTTCTTT
CASSPRTPMGTEAFF
>TRBV5-4|-|TRBJ2-5|13|-
TGTGCCAGCAGCTTGGACAGGGCGGAGACCCAGTACTTC
CASSLDRAETQYF
>TRBV30|few|TRBJ2-7|13|TRBD1
TGTGCCTGGGGGACAGGGGGCCCTCGTCGTTGGTACTTC
CAWGTGGPRRWYF
>TRBV9|-|TRBJ2-1|17|-
TGTGCCAGCAGCGTAGGGCTTGTAGGGGACTCCTACAATGAGCAGTTCTTC
CASSVGLVGDSYNEQFF
>TRBV24-1|-|TRBJ2-3|14|-
TGTGCCACCAGTGATTTACGTGAAACAGATACGCAGTATTTT
CATSDLRETDTQYF
>TRBV6-4|-|TRBJ2-3|13|-
TGTGCCAGCAGTGACCAGGTCACAGATACGCAGTATTTT
CASSDQVTDTQYF
>TRBV5-1|few|TRBJ2-3|14|-
TGCGCCAGCAGCTGGGGCAGCAACGGAGATACGCAGTATTTT
CASSWGSNGDTQYF
>TRBV15|many|TRBJ1-4|17|TRBD1
TGTGCCACCAGCAGACATCTGACAGGGGGCGCGGTGGAAAAACTGTTTTTT
CATSRHLTGGAVEKLFF
>TRBV12-3/TRBV12-4|few|TRBJ2-1|15|-
TGTGCCAGCAGTTTCAGATATAAAATCCCTAATGAGCAGTTCTTC
CASSFRYKIPNEQFF
>TRBV6-5|few|TRBJ1-5|16|-
TGTGCCAGCAGACCTCGCCAATACAGGGATAATCAGCCCCAGCATTTT
CASRPRQYRDNQPQHF
>TRBV29-1|few|TRBJ1-1|12|-
TGCAGCGTTGGAGGAGGTAGCACTGAAGCTTTCTTT
CSVGGGSTEAFF
>TRBV27|few|TRBJ2-7|13|TRBD2
TGTGCCAGCAGTCGCCCGGGGGGGTACGAGCAGTACTTC
CASSRPGGYEQYF
>TRBV7-8|many|TRBJ2-1|18|-
TGTGCCAGCAGCCCTAGTCTAAGGCGGCGGGGGCCCATTAATGAGCAGTTCTTC
CASSPSLRRRGPINEQFF
>TRBV7-9|few|TRBJ1-1|12|-
TGTGGCAGCAGCTTGACACAGGGAGAAGCTTTCTTT
CGSSLTQGEAFF
>TRBV20-1|-|TRBJ2-2|16|-
TGCAGTGCTAGCTCCCAAGGGACCCCGAACACCGGGGAGCTGTTTTTT
CSASSQGTPNTGELFF
>TRBV11-2|few|TRBJ2-7|15|-
TGTGCCAGCAGCTCCGTAGAATTTTGGGGCTACGAGCAGTACTTC
CASSSVEFWGYEQYF
>TRBV27|-|TRBJ1-5|17|-
TGTGCCAGCAGTTCCCTCTCGACCGTCCGATGGGATCAGCCCCAGCATTTT
CASSSLSTVRWDQPQHF
>TRBV29-1|-|TRBJ1-2|13|-
TGCAGCGTTAGGGGGGCAGAGACGGATGGCTACACCTTC
CSVRGAETDGYTF
>TRBV5-4|many|TRBJ2-2|13|-
TGTGCCAGCAGCTTGGACCCTGACGGGGAGCTGTTTTTT
CASSLDPDGELFF
>TRBV7-9|many|TRBJ2-2|16|TRBD1
TGTGCCAGCAGCGAAGGGGACAGGGTACCCACCGGGGAGCTGTTTTTT
CASSEGDRVPTGELFF
>TRBV9|many|TRBJ2-1|15|TRBD2
TGTGCCAGCGAAGAAACGGGGGGCTCCTACAATGAGCAGTTCTTC
CASEETGGSYNEQFF
>TRBV29-1|once|TRBJ2-1|13|-
TGCAGCGGGAGGACCCAGGCTATCAATGAGCAGTTCTTC
CSGRTQAINEQFF
>TRBV6-5|-|TRBJ2-3|15|TRBD2
TGTGCCAGTAATGGACTAGCGGGGGGGCCTGGTACGCAGTATTTT
CASNGLAGGPGTQYF
>TRBV7-8|few|TRBJ2-1|14|-
TGTGCCAGCAGCTTAGGCGCTAGTTCCGTCTTGCAGTTCTTC
CASSLGASSVLQFF
>TRBV19|-|TRBJ2-7|14|-
TGTGCCAGTAGTATAAGGACCGGAACCTACGAGCAGTACTTC
CASSIRTGTYEQYF
>TRBV6-2/TRBV6-3|-|TRBJ2-1|15|-
TGTGCCGGCCGCGATGGCTCCCGTACCTACAATGAGCAGTTCTTC
CAGRDGSRTYNEQFF
>TRBV7-9|-|TRBJ2-5|15|TRBD1
TGTGCCAGCAGCTTATATGGGACAGTACAAGAGACCCAGTACTTC
CASSLYGTVQETQYF
>TRBV6-5|many|TRBJ2-3|18|-
TGTGCCAGCAGTTACACTACCGCCCGCCGACAGGTGGCAGATACGCAGTATTTT
CASSYTTARRQVADTQYF
>TRBV11-2|medium-sized|TRBJ2-5|11|-
TGTGCCAGCAGCTACCAGGAGACCCAGTACTTC
CASSYQETQYF
>TRBV12-3/TRBV12-4|-|TRBJ2-4|16|TRBD2
TGTGCCAGCAGTCTAGGACTAGCCTCAGCCAAAAACATTCAGTACTTC
CASSLGLASAKNIQYF
>TRBV5-1|-|TRBJ2-3|14|TRBD2
TGCGCCAGCAGGTCGACTAGCGGCACAGATACGCAGTATTTT
CASRSTSGTDTQYF
>TRBV7-2|medium-sized|TRBJ1-1|13|-
TGTGCCAGCAGCTCCGACAGGAACACTGAAGCTTTCTTT
CASSSDRNTEAFF
>TRBV14|-|TRBJ2-3|17|TRBD2
TGTGCCAGCAGCCCAGGACTAGCGGGGGACTACACAGATACGCAGTATTTT
CASSPGLAGDYTDTQYF
>TRBV30|-|TRBJ2-3|15|-
TGTGCCCGGAGTTTCGAACGGGTTAGCACAGATACGCAGTATTTT
CARSFERVSTDTQYF
>TRBV10-3|few|TRBJ2-1|11|-
TGTGCCATCTCAGGTTTGAATGAGCAGTTCTTC
CAISGLNEQFF
>TRBV20-1|few|TRBJ2-3|14|TRBD2
TGCAGTCTAATGCGGGGGGCGTCCACAGATACGCAGTATTTT
CSLMRGASTDTQYF
>TRBV25-1|few|TRBJ2-5|14|TRBD1
TGTACCAGCAGTGCATTCAGGGGGCAGGAGACCCAGTACTTC
CTSSAFRGQETQYF
>TRBV5-1|few|TRBJ2-6|20|TRBD1
TGCGCCAGCAGCTTGGAGCGCCGACAGGGGGCGCGTACTGGGGCCAACGTCCTGACTTTC
CASSLERRQGARTGANVLTF
>TRBV6-5|few|TRBJ1-4|15|TRBD1
TGTGCCAGCAGGACAGACAGGGCGACTAATGAAAAACTGTTTTTT
CASRTDRATNEKLFF